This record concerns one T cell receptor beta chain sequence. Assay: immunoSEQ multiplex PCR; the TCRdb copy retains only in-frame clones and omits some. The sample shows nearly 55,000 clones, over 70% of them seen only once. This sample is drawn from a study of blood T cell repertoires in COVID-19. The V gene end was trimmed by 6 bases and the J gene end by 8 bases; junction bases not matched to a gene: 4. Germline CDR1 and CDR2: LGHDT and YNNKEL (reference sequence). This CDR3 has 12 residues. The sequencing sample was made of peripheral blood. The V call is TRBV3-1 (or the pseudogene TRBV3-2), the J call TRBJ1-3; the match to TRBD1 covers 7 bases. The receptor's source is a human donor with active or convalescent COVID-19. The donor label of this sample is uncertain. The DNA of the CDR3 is TGTGCCAGCAGGCACACAGGGGACACCATATATTTT. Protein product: CASRHTGDTIYF.